The 25 T cell receptor beta chains in this list originate from one sample, sequenced in a study of ipilimumab plus nivolumab after autologous stem cell transplantation. Produced via immunoSEQ multiplex PCR; TCRdb's table is partial and in-frame only. The table includes some 15,000 clones, 81% detected once. This specimen was PBMCs, taken in a trial of ipilimumab plus nivolumab as post-transplant consolidation. The receptors originated from a male donor with diffuse large B-cell lymphoma.

V and J are TRBV7-9 and TRBJ1-6, with 7 positions matching TRBD1. The CDR3 extends over 15 amino acids. The V gene's germline CDR1 is SEHNR and CDR2 FQNEAQ (reference sequence). J was trimmed by 7 bases and V by 5 bases; bases with no gene match: 8. CDR3 loop: CASSRTGQHNSPLHF. CDR3 coding DNA: TGTGCCAGCAGCCGAACGGGACAGCACAATTCACCCCTCCACTTT.

J is TRBJ1-3 and V is TRBV4-3; D is perhaps TRBD1 (5 bases). The germline gives CDR1 LGHNA, CDR2 YSLEER. V lost 3 bases and J 4 bases, leaving 19 bases between the germline ends. This CDR3 contains 17 residues. CDR3 DNA: TGCGCCAGCAGCCAGGAACGGATCAGGGTCCCCGGAAACACCATATATTTT. This codes for CASSQERIRVPGNTIYF.

By sample share, this clone is medium-sized. As DNA, the CDR3 is TGTGCCAGTAGTCCGAGGCCCTATGGCTACACCTTC. Amino acid sequence: CASSPRPYGYTF. The V gene is TRBV19, the J gene TRBJ1-2; no clear D gene. Germline-derived CDR1 and CDR2 are LNHDA and SQIVND (reference sequence). V was trimmed by 5 bases and J by 4 bases, leaving 8 bases between them. The CDR3 runs to 12 residues.

This clone came up a few times. This chain links TRBV6-5 with TRBJ1-1; D remains ambiguous. Germline loops: CDR1 MNHEY, CDR2 SVGAGI. Trimming left V 6 bases short and J 7 bases short, with 12 bases between. CDR3 length equals 12 residues. CDR3 DNA sequence: TGTGCCAGCAGAAATGAGGTATATGAAGCTTTCTTT. Its protein is CASRNEVYEAFF.

This rearrangement joins TRBV18 to TRBJ1-2; tentatively, D is TRBD1 (5 bases). Trimming cost V 2 bases and J 6 bases, with 10 bases left between them. In germline, CDR1 is KGHSH, CDR2 LQKENI. There are 13 residues in the CDR3. CDR3 amino acids: CASSPGAHNGYTF. The CDR3 coding sequence is TGTGCCAGCTCACCAGGGGCGCATAATGGCTACACCTTC. The whole variable domain, remainder taken from reference TRBV18 and TRBJ1-2, is NAGVMQNPRHLVRRRGQEARLRCSPMKGHSHVYWYRQLPEEGLKFMVYLQKENIIDESGMPKERFSAEFPKEGPSILRIQQVVRGDSAAYFCASSPGAHNGYTFGSGTRLTVV.

V usage is TRBV2 and J usage is TRBJ2-7; D gene unclear. The CDR3 length is 11 residues. Germline V gene data show CDR1 as SNHLY and CDR2 as FYNNEI. Trimming cost V 6 bases and J 9 bases, with 12 bases left between them. CDR3 coding DNA: TGTGCCAGCAGCCCCACATGGGTGCAGTACTTC. Residues: CASSPTWVQYF.

This chain connects TRBV7-9 to TRBJ1-2; D is uncertain. The germline V and J ends were trimmed by 4 bases and 3 bases, with 6 bases remaining between them. Germline values: CDR1 SEHNR, CDR2 FQNEAQ (reference sequence). The CDR3 consists of 12 residues. DNA of the CDR3: TGTGCCAGCAGCTCTTCCTACTATGGCTACACCTTC. This gives the protein CASSSSYYGYTF.

The rearrangement uses TRBV9 and TRBJ1-1; 9 nucleotides agree with TRBD1. The CDR3 consists of 15 residues. V gave up 5 bases and J gave up 5 bases; unmatched junction bases: 10. CDR1 is SGDLS, CDR2 YYNGEE, per germline. The CDR3 sequence: CASREIGQGWTEAFF. For the CDR3, the DNA is TGTGCCAGCAGGGAGATAGGACAGGGGTGGACTGAAGCTTTCTTT.

CDR3 sequence (DNA): TGTGCCAGTAGTCCCGGACAGGTCCACAATGAGCAGTTCTTC. Translation: CASSPGQVHNEQFF. The J gene is TRBJ2-1, the V gene TRBV19; 7 bases match TRBD1. Germline V gene data show CDR1 as LNHDA and CDR2 as SQIVND (reference sequence). Trimming removed 5 bases from V and 5 bases from J; junction bases left unmatched: 6. The CDR3 has 14 amino acids.

J is TRBJ2-3 and V is TRBV5-6; D unresolved. Trimming stripped 4 bases from V and 2 bases from J, with 11 bases between. Germline CDR1 reads SGHDT; CDR2 reads YYEEEE. The CDR3 consists of 14 residues. The CDR3 protein is CASSRTAFTDTQYF. The CDR3 bases are TGTGCCAGCAGCCGAACAGCTTTCACAGATACGCAGTATTTT.

Details on this clone: Other nucleotide sequences in the sample specify the same CDR3. V and J are TRBV7-2 and TRBJ1-5; TRBD1 might be the D (6 bases). Germline V gene data show CDR1 as SGHTA and CDR2 as FQGNSA. This CDR3 is built from 15 residues. V gave up 1 base and J gave up 2 bases, with 9 bases separating them. DNA for the CDR3: TGTGCCAGCAGCTTAGTGGCAGGGGGCAATCAGCCCCAGCATTTT. It translates to CASSLVAGGNQPQHF.

V is TRBV6-1 and J is TRBJ2-3; D gene uncertain. V gave up 3 bases and J gave up 10 bases, with 11 bases separating them. There are 12 residues in the CDR3. Germline loops: CDR1 MNHNS, CDR2 SASEGT. This CDR3 is CASSDIFTAQYF. The CDR3 DNA reads TGTGCCAGCAGTGATATTTTTACGGCGCAGTATTTT.

This chain uses TRBV5-5 with TRBJ1-2; 9 nucleotides agree with TRBD1. CDR1 and CDR2 from the germline V gene are SGHKS and YYEKEE (reference sequence). J gave up 4 bases and V 2 bases, and 0 bases lay outside the gene matches. The CDR3 sequence is 13 residues long. CDR3 region: CASSLQGAYGYTF. The CDR3 nucleotides read TGTGCCAGCAGCTTACAGGGGGCCTATGGCTACACCTTC.

In nucleotides, the CDR3 is TGTGCCAGCAGTCCTCTTATTGGGACCATATATTTT. Translation: CASSPLIGTIYF. J is TRBJ1-3 and V is TRBV7-9; D is undetermined. With 6 bases removed from V and 10 bases from J, the gap between germline ends came to 13 bases. The length of the CDR3 is 12 residues. Germline V CDR1 and CDR2: SEHNR, FQNEAQ (reference sequence).

This clone was found once. This rearrangement joins TRBV6-1 to TRBJ2-7, with a weak D call TRBD2 (6 bases). This CDR3 has 11 amino acids. The ends were cut back, 5 bases at V and 6 bases at J, with 8 bases in the middle. The germline V gene encodes CDR1 MNHNS and CDR2 SASEGT. CDR3 residues: CASSPGGEQYF. CDR3 DNA: TGTGCCAGCAGTCCCGGGGGCGAGCAGTACTTC.

J is TRBJ1-1 and V is TRBV6-5; tentative D call: TRBD1 (5 bases). The V gene's germline CDR1 is MNHEY and CDR2 SVGAGI. V lost 1 base to trimming and J lost 4 bases, with 10 bases between them. There are 14 residues in the CDR3. CDR3 amino acids: CASSYYTQGTEAFF. The DNA for the CDR3 is TGTGCCAGCAGTTACTACACCCAGGGCACTGAAGCTTTCTTT.

The chain is built from TRBV11-2 and TRBJ2-5, with D possibly being TRBD2 (5 bases). The V and J ends lost 1 base and 2 bases respectively, with 17 bases between them. CDR1 is SGHAT and CDR2 is FQNNGV in the germline V gene. This CDR3 contains 17 residues. CDR3 in amino acids: CASSLGLASRKQETQYF. Here the CDR3 DNA reads TGTGCCAGCAGCTTAGGGCTAGCAAGTCGAAAACAAGAGACCCAGTACTTC.

The genes are TRBV10-3 and TRBJ2-3; D is perhaps TRBD2 (5 bases). Germline CDR1 ENHRY, CDR2 SYGVKD. This CDR3 is built from 14 residues. Trimming took off 1 base at V and 2 bases at J, with 7 bases between the two ends. CDR3 residues: CAISEWGVTDTQYF. CDR3 in DNA: TGTGCCATCAGTGAGTGGGGAGTCACAGATACGCAGTATTTT.

This clone occurred a few times. V gene TRBV6-6 combines with J gene TRBJ1-2; D is unresolved. The V end lost 4 bases, the J end lost 2 bases, and 14 bases lay between the germline ends. CDR1 is MNHNY and CDR2 is SVGAGI in the germline V gene (reference sequence). The CDR3 sequence is 15 residues long. This CDR3 reads CASSLRSTLNYGYTF. The CDR3 DNA follows: TGTGCCAGCAGTTTACGGAGCACCCTAAACTATGGCTACACCTTC.

The J gene is TRBJ2-5, the V gene TRBV6-5, with D possibly being TRBD1 (7 bases). The V end lost 3 bases, the J end lost 4 bases, and 18 bases lay between the germline ends. Per the germline V gene, CDR1 is MNHEY and CDR2 is SVGAGI. The CDR3 contains 16 residues. The CDR3 sequence: CASSYGAGGSGETQYF. CDR3 sequence (DNA): TGTGCCAGCAGTTATGGGGCAGGGGGGTCGGGAGAGACCCAGTACTTC.

The chain links TRBV11-3 to TRBJ2-1, with TRBD2 matching over 9 bases. CDR3 length equals 14 residues. J was trimmed by 1 base and V by 8 bases; bases with no gene match: 3. The germline gives CDR1 SGHNT, CDR2 YENEEA. The CDR3 here is CASRAGGSYNEQFF. The CDR3 nucleotides read TGTGCCAGCCGAGCGGGAGGATCCTACAATGAGCAGTTCTTC. The full variable domain, with the rest looked up from reference TRBV11-3 and TRBJ2-1, is EAGVVQSPRYKIIEKKQPVAFWCNPISGHNTLYWYLQNLGQGPELLIRYENEEAVDDSQLPKDRFSAERLKGVDSTLKIQPAELGDSAVYLCASRAGGSYNEQFFGPGTRLTVL.

The CDR3 here is CASSQPTGRTNEKLFF. The CDR3 DNA sequence: TGCGCCAGCAGCCAACCCACAGGACGAACTAATGAAAAACTGTTTTTT. This chain uses TRBV4-1 with TRBJ1-4, with D maybe TRBD1 (5 bases). Germline loops: CDR1 MGHRA, CDR2 YSYEKL. This CDR3 region has 16 residues. The ends were cut back, 2 bases at V and 1 base at J, with 11 bases in the middle.

The CDR3 sequence: CASSPRDTRGKQYF. For the CDR3, the DNA is TGTGCCAGTAGTCCTCGGGACACCCGGGGCAAGCAGTACTTC. This sequence joins TRBV19 and TRBJ2-7; the D gene is possibly TRBD1 (6 bases). The CDR3 totals 14 residues. Trimming removed 5 bases at V and 8 bases at J, with 19 bases between. CDR1 is LNHDA, CDR2 SQIVND, per germline (reference sequence).

A few counts support this clone. V gene TRBV12-5 combines with J gene TRBJ2-5; 9 bases line up with TRBD1. This CDR3 is 15 amino acids long. The V gene's germline CDR1 is LGHNT and CDR2 FRNRAP. With 0 bases clipped from V and 4 bases from J, the junction kept 3 bases outside the gene matches. This CDR3 reads CASGLVGQGRETQYF. CDR3 coding DNA: TGTGCTAGTGGTTTGGTAGGACAGGGGAGAGAGACCCAGTACTTC.

J is TRBJ2-7 and V is TRBV10-3; 11 positions agree with TRBD2. Trimming at V came to 2 bases and at J to 5 bases, leaving 2 bases not matched to a gene. The germline V gene has CDR1 ENHRY and CDR2 SYGVKD. The CDR3 is 14 residues long. CDR3 sequence reads: CAISEGGLADEQYF. CDR3 in DNA: TGTGCCATCAGTGAGGGGGGACTAGCGGACGAGCAGTACTTC.